This T cell receptor (beta chain) was obtained from a study of beta chain features in type 1 diabetes. The study's findings and limits: Moderate yet significant TCRB CDR3 shortening was seen in Type 1 diabetes patients in all four CD4+ subsets.

Sorting gave populations that all exceeded 95% purity. CDR1 SGHAT and CDR2 FQNNGV come from the germline V gene. The CDR3 consists of 13 residues. After removal of 4 bases from V and 4 bases from J, the junction contained 2 bases not matched to a gene. Details on this clone: Its antigen is unknown.

The investigators reverse transcribed all of the isolated RNA, so they sequenced expressed TCRB transcripts. The assay was immunoSEQ multiplex PCR, and TCRdb's table has in-frame clones only and misses some. The sample includes approximately 380,000 clones, about 14% of them seen just once. The rearrangement links TRBV11-2 to TRBJ2-7; the match to TRBD1 covers 9 bases. Source material: naive CD4+ T cells from blood. This sequence was found in a woman aged 18-29 years in good health. In DNA form, the CDR3 reads TGTGCCAGCAGCTCGGACAGGGGATACGAGCAGTACTTC. Protein product: CASSSDRGYEQYF. Supplemented by reference TRBV11-2 and TRBJ2-7, the full variable domain reads EAGVAQSPRYKIIEKRQSVAFWCNPISGHATLYWYQQILGQGPKLLIQFQNNGVVDDSQLPKDRFSAERLKGVDSTLKIQPAKLEDSAVYLCASSSDRGYEQYFGPGTRLTVT.